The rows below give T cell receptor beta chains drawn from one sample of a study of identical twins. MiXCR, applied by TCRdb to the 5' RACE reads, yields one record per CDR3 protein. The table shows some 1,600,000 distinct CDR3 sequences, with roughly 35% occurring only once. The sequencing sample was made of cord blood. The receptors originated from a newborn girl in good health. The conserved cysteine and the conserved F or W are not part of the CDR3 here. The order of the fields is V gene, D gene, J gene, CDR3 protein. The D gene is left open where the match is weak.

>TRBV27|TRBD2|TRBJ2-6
ASSYSRLAGGEGANVLT
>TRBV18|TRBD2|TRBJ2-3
ASSRDRTSGSTDTQY
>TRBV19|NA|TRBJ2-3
ASSIGQGTDTQY
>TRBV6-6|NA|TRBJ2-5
ASGPEQETQY
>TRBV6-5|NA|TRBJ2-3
ASSYSSRRASTGTQY
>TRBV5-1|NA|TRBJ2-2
ASSLVQGTGELF
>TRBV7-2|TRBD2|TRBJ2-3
ASSLVLAGLSTDTQY
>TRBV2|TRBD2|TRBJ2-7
ASIWTSGTYNEQY
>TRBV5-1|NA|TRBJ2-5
ASSSNGGAGGETQY
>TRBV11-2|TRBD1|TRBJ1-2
ASTLTPGGTYGYT
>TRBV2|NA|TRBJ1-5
ASRARGGSNQPQH
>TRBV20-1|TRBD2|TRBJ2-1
SARVLAGERAYNEQF
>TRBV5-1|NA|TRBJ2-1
ASSLVLEEKEF
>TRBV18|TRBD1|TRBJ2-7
ASSPGQGDEQY
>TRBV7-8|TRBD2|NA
ASSLRTSGSYNEQY
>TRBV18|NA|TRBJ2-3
ASSPTDTQY
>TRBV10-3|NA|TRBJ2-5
AISEGGSYNEQY
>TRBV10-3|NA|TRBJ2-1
AISESRTPQQF
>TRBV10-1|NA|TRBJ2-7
ASSDASYEQY
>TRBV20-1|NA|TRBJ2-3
SARRDSLSTDTQY
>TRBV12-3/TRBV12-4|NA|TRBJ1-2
ASSLRGAVYGYT
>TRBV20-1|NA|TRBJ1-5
SAMTTSNQPQH
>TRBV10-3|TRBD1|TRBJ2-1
AISTGQGLNEQF
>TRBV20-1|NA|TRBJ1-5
SVPKGGSNQPQH
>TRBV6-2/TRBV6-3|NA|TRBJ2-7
ASSPVTMSLAYEQY
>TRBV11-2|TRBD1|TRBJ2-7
ASSFGQGVGEQY
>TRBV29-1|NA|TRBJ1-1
SVEARETEAF
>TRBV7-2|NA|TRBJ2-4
ASSLSLGAKNIQY